This is a list of T cell receptor beta chains from one sample in a study of T-cell memory formation after mild COVID-19. Using its own MiXCR run on the 5' RACE reads, TCRdb lists one record per CDR3 protein. The sample yields 90,000 to 120,000 distinct CDR3 sequences, about an eighth seen once. The source material was PBMCs or a T cell subset sorted from them (not recorded which). The receptors were sampled from a man aged 18 to 29 who had mild COVID-19 (a few samples of this study predate the infection). Cell type and time point are not known. CDR3s leave out the opening cysteine and the closing phenylalanine or tryptophan. The D gene is left open where the match is weak. The listing skips clone size in some rows; elsewhere it reads once, few, many or a size class.

abundance: few
v_gene: TRBV19
j_gene: TRBJ2-5
d_gene: -
CDR3aa: ASSIREWETQY

abundance: many
v_gene: TRBV6-5
j_gene: TRBJ2-6
d_gene: -
CDR3aa: ASSYWPGPGANVLT

abundance: many
v_gene: TRBV6-2/TRBV6-3
j_gene: TRBJ2-1
d_gene: -
CDR3aa: ASSWGRGVNEQF

abundance: -
v_gene: TRBV6-6
j_gene: TRBJ1-1
d_gene: TRBD1
CDR3aa: ASSSGTGVLNTEAF

abundance: few
v_gene: TRBV6-5
j_gene: TRBJ2-7
d_gene: -
CDR3aa: ASSYSGGPTYEQY

abundance: -
v_gene: TRBV7-9
j_gene: TRBJ1-5
d_gene: -
CDR3aa: ASSLPKKLQALEPQH

abundance: -
v_gene: TRBV15
j_gene: TRBJ2-5
d_gene: TRBD2
CDR3aa: ATSEAGTSVETQY

abundance: -
v_gene: TRBV5-1
j_gene: TRBJ2-5
d_gene: -
CDR3aa: ASSFLGRSFGETQY

abundance: large
v_gene: TRBV12-3/TRBV12-4
j_gene: TRBJ2-2
d_gene: -
CDR3aa: ASTHLRNINTGELF

abundance: -
v_gene: TRBV7-9
j_gene: TRBJ2-1
d_gene: TRBD2
CDR3aa: ASSSLAGGPINEQF

abundance: -
v_gene: TRBV6-5
j_gene: TRBJ1-5
d_gene: -
CDR3aa: ASSLGGRSNQPQH

abundance: -
v_gene: TRBV7-2
j_gene: TRBJ2-5
d_gene: -
CDR3aa: ASSLLLGEETQY

abundance: few
v_gene: TRBV18
j_gene: TRBJ2-7
d_gene: TRBD2
CDR3aa: ASSPSTSGGRFYEQY

abundance: -
v_gene: TRBV2
j_gene: TRBJ2-1
d_gene: TRBD2
CDR3aa: ATPAGGNNEQF

abundance: many
v_gene: TRBV5-1
j_gene: TRBJ2-3
d_gene: TRBD1
CDR3aa: ASSLEGQGADTQY

abundance: many
v_gene: TRBV27
j_gene: TRBJ1-5
d_gene: -
CDR3aa: ASSLWVNQPQH

abundance: -
v_gene: TRBV7-2
j_gene: TRBJ1-2
d_gene: -
CDR3aa: ASSETTNYGYT

abundance: -
v_gene: TRBV12-3/TRBV12-4
j_gene: TRBJ2-3
d_gene: -
CDR3aa: ASSLSGAIDTQY

abundance: -
v_gene: TRBV11-2
j_gene: TRBJ2-1
d_gene: -
CDR3aa: ASSSVGGGPYNEQF

abundance: many
v_gene: TRBV12-3/TRBV12-4
j_gene: TRBJ1-2
d_gene: -
CDR3aa: ASSPGGGHGYT

abundance: -
v_gene: TRBV6-5
j_gene: TRBJ2-3
d_gene: -
CDR3aa: ASSYRDGDSDTQY

abundance: few
v_gene: TRBV4-3
j_gene: TRBJ1-1
d_gene: -
CDR3aa: ASSPHPTVRRSITF

abundance: -
v_gene: TRBV7-9
j_gene: TRBJ1-2
d_gene: -
CDR3aa: ASSSSRTVSSNYGYT

abundance: few
v_gene: TRBV12-3/TRBV12-4
j_gene: TRBJ1-1
d_gene: -
CDR3aa: ASTPGGEAF

abundance: -
v_gene: TRBV7-9
j_gene: TRBJ2-1
d_gene: TRBD1
CDR3aa: VVQGNSYNEQF

abundance: few
v_gene: TRBV4-3
j_gene: TRBJ1-5
d_gene: TRBD1
CDR3aa: ASSRDSLNQPQH

abundance: many
v_gene: TRBV29-1
j_gene: TRBJ1-1
d_gene: TRBD1
CDR3aa: SVGLTGVRNTEAF

abundance: -
v_gene: TRBV7-9
j_gene: TRBJ2-7
d_gene: -
CDR3aa: ASSLSLEQY

abundance: once
v_gene: TRBV7-9
j_gene: TRBJ1-2
d_gene: -
CDR3aa: ASSWGEGRYGYT

abundance: few
v_gene: TRBV27
j_gene: TRBJ2-1
d_gene: -
CDR3aa: ASSSSRDTRSYNEQF

abundance: -
v_gene: TRBV25-1
j_gene: TRBJ2-3
d_gene: -
CDR3aa: ASSDTVTSDLDTQY

abundance: -
v_gene: TRBV2
j_gene: TRBJ2-7
d_gene: -
CDR3aa: ASSGPYEQY

abundance: few
v_gene: TRBV3-1
j_gene: TRBJ1-5
d_gene: -
CDR3aa: ASSQAMDGNQPQH

abundance: -
v_gene: TRBV6-5
j_gene: TRBJ2-2
d_gene: -
CDR3aa: ATSLGGDTGELF

abundance: -
v_gene: TRBV15
j_gene: TRBJ2-3
d_gene: TRBD1
CDR3aa: ATSSSQGPDTQY

abundance: -
v_gene: TRBV11-2
j_gene: TRBJ2-1
d_gene: TRBD2
CDR3aa: ASRSGGAYNEQF

abundance: many
v_gene: TRBV6-2/TRBV6-3
j_gene: TRBJ2-1
d_gene: -
CDR3aa: ASRQPPYNEQF